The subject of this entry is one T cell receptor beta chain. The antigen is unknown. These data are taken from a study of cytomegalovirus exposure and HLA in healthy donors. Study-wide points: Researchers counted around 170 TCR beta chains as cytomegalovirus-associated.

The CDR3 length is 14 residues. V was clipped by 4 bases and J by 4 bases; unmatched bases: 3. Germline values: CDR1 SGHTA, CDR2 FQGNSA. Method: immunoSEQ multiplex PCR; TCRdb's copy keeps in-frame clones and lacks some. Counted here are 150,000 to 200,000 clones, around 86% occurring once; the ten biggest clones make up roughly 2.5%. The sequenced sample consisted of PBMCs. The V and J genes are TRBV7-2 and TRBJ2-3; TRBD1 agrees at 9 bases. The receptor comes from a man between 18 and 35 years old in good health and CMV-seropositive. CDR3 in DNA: TGTGCCAGCAGCTGGGGACAGGGATCAGATACGCAGTATTTT. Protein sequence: CASSWGQGSDTQYF.